Given below is one T cell receptor (beta chain) in context. The record originates from a study of shared clonotypes between healthy human individuals. Whole-study context: With ages of 18 to 49, the donors were two women and a few men.

Sequencing used immunoSEQ multiplex PCR; TCRdb keeps in-frame clones, though not all of them. In the table there are more than 2 million clones, 85% to 95% of which are singletons. CDR3 size: 16 residues. The germline gives CDR1 SGHTA, CDR2 FQGNSA. Trimming removed 5 bases from V and 4 bases from J; junction bases left unmatched: 7. This sequence originates from a man aged 18 to 30 in good health. The chain employs TRBV7-2 and TRBJ2-3; 12 nucleotides line up with TRBD2. Material: naive CD4+ T cells sorted from blood. The subset here: CD45RA+ positively selected. CDR3 nucleotide sequence: TGTGCCAGCAGCCTCAACCTAGCGGGGGGGGCAGATACGCAGTATTTT. Its translation is CASSLNLAGGADTQYF. The full variable domain, rest sourced from reference TRBV7-2 and TRBJ2-3, is GAGVSQSPSNKVTEKGKDVELRCDPISGHTALYWYRQSLGQGLEFLIYFQGNSAPDKSGLPSDRFSAERTGGSVSTLTIQRTQQEDSAVYLCASSLNLAGGADTQYFGPGTRLTVL.